The subject of this entry is one T cell receptor beta chain. The data were taken from a study of Ad26.COV2.S vaccination and SARS-CoV-2 variants. Treatment noted: some 19 received Ad26.COV2.S at low or high dose, single or two shots; 5 received placebo; per-sample allocation not given. Day 63 after the first vaccine or placebo injection was the time point for sampling. Assay used: immunoSEQ multiplex PCR; TCRdb lists only in-frame clones, some missing. Of 350,000 to 500,000 clones in the sample, approximately 89% were seen once. The clonotype originates from a person aged 18-60 years who received the Ad26.COV2.S COVID-19 vaccine or a placebo. The sample here was peripheral blood, taken in a trial of Ad26.COV2.S vaccine versus placebo.

In nucleotides, the CDR3 is TGCGCCAGCAGCTGGGGAACAGGGAACACCGGGGAGCTGTTTTTT. This codes for CASSWGTGNTGELFF. V usage is TRBV5-1 and J usage is TRBJ2-2; maybe TRBD1 (5 bases). There are 15 residues in the CDR3. CDR1 is SGHRS, CDR2 YFSETQ, per germline. Trimming left V 3 bases short and J 1 base short, with 10 bases between.